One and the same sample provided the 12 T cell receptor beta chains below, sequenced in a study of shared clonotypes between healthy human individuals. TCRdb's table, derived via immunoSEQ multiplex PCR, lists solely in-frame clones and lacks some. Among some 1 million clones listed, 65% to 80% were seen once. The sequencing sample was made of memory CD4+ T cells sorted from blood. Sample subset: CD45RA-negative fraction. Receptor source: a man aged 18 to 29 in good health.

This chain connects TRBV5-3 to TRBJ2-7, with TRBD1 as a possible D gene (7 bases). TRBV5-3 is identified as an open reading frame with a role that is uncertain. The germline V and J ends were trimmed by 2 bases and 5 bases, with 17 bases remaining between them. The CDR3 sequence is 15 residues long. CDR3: CARSFVGGGENEQYF. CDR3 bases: TGTGCCAGAAGCTTCGTCGGAGGGGGCGAAAACGAGCAGTACTTC.

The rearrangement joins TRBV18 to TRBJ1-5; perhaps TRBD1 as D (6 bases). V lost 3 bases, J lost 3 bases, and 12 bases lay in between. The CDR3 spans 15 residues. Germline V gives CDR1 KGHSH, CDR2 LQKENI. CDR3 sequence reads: CASSPTGGDNQPQHF. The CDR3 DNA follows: TGTGCCAGCTCACCGACGGGGGGCGACAATCAGCCCCAGCATTTT.

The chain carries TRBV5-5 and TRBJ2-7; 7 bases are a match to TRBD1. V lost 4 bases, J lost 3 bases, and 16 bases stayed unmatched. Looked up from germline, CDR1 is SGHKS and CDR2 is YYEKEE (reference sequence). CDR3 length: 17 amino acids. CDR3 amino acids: CASSRGGYRQGDYEQYF. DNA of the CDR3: TGTGCCAGCAGCCGTGGTGGTTATCGACAGGGAGACTACGAGCAGTACTTC.

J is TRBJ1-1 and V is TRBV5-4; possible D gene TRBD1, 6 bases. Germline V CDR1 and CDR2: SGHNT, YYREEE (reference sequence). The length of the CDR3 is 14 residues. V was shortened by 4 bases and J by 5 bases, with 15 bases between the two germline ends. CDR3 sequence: CASSTGGAGTEAFF. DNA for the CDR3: TGTGCCAGCAGCACGGGGGGCGCAGGGACTGAAGCTTTCTTT. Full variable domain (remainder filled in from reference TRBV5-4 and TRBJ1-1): ETGVTQSPTHLIKTRGQQVTLRCSSQSGHNTVSWYQQALGQGPQFIFQYYREEENGRGNFPPRFSGLQFPNYSSELNVNALELDDSALYLCASSTGGAGTEAFFGQGTRLTVV.

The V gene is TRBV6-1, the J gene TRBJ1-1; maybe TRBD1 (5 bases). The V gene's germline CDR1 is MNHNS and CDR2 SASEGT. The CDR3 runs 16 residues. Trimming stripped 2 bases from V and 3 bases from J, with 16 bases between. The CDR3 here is CASSELRGRSYTEAFF. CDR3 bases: TGTGCCAGCAGTGAATTGAGGGGTAGGTCGTACACTGAAGCTTTCTTT.

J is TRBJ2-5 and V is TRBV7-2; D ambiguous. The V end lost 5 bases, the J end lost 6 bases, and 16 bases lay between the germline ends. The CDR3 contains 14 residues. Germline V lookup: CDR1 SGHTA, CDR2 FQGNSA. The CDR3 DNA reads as TGTGCCAGCAGCCCGGACCCAAATCGGCAGACCCAGTACTTC. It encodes CASSPDPNRQTQYF.

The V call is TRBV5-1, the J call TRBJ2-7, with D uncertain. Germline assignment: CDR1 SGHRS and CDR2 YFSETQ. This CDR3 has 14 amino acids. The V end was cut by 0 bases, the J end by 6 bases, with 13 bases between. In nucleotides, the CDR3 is TGCGCCAGCAGCTTGGTTTCTAGTTCCGCCGAGCAGTACTTC. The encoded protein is CASSLVSSSAEQYF. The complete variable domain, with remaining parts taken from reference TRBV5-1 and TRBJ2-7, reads KAGVTQTPRYLIKTRGQQVTLSCSPISGHRSVSWYQQTPGQGLQFLFEYFSETQRNKGNFPGRFSGRQFSNSRSEMNVSTLELGDSALYLCASSLVSSSAEQYFGPGTRLTVT.

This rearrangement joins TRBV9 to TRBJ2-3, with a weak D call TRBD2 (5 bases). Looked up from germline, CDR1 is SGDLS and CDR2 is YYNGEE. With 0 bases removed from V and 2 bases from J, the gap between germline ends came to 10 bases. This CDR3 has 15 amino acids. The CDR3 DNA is TGTGCCAGCAGCGTAGTCGGGGTAATCACAGATACGCAGTATTTT. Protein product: CASSVVGVITDTQYF. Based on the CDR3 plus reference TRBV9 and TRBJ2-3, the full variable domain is DSGVTQTPKHLITATGQRVTLRCSPRSGDLSVYWYQQSLDQGLQFLIQYYNGEERAKGNILERFSAQQFPDLHSELNLSSLELGDSALYFCASSVVGVITDTQYFGPGTRLTVL.

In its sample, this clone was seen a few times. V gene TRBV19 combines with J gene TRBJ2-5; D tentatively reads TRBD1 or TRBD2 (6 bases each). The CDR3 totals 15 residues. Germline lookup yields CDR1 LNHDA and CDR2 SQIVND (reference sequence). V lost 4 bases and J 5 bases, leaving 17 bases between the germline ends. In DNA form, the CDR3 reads TGTGCCAGTAGTAAAGGGGGGACGGCGTCGGAGACCCAGTACTTC. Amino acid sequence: CASSKGGTASETQYF.

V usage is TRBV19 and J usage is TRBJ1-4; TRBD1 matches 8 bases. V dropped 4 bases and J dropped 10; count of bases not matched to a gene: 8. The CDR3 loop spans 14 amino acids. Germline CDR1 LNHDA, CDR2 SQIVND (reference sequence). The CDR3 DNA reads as TGTGCCAGTAGTACTGGACAGGGAACCGGAAAACTGTTTTTT. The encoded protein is CASSTGQGTGKLFF.

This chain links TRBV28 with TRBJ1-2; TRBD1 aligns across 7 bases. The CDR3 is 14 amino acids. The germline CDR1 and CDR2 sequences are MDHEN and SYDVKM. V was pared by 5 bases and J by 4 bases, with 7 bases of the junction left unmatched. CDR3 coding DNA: TGTGCCAGCAGTACGGGGACAGCTGTCTATGGCTACACCTTC. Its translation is CASSTGTAVYGYTF.

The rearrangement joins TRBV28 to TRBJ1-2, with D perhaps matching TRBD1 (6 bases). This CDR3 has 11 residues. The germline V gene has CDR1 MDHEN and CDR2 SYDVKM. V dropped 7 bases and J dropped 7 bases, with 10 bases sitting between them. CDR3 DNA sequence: TGTGCCAGCAACAGGGATGGTGGCTACACCTTC. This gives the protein CASNRDGGYTF.